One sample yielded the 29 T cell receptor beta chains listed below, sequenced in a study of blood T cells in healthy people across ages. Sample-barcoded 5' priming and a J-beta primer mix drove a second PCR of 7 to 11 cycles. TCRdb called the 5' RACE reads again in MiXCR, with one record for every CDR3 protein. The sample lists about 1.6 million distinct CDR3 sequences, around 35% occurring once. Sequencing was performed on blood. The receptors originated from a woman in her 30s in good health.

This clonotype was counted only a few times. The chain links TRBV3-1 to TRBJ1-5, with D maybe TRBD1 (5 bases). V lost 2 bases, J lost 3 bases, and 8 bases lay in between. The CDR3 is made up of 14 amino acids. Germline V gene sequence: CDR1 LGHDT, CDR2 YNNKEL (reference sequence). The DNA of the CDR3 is TGTGCCAGCAGCCAACAGGGTATCAATCAGCCCCAGCATTTT. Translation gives CASSQQGINQPQHF.

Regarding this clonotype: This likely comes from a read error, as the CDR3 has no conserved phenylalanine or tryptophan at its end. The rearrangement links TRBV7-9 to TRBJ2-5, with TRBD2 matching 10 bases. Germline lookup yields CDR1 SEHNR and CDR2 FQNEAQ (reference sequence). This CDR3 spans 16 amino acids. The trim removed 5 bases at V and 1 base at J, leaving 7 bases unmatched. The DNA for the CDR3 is TGTGCCAGCAGCACTCAGCGGGAGGGCCCCCAAGAGACCCAGTACTGC. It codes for CASSTQREGPQETQYC.

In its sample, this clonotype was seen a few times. The CDR3 loop reads CSANGREATYNEQFF. Here the CDR3 DNA reads TGCAGTGCTAACGGGCGGGAGGCGACATACAATGAGCAGTTCTTC. J is TRBJ2-1 and V is TRBV20-1; 8 nucleotides agree with TRBD2. The CDR3 is 15 residues long. The V segment lost 4 bases and the J segment 4 bases; nucleotides outside the gene matches: 9. Per germline, CDR1 DFQATT and CDR2 SNEGSKA (reference sequence).

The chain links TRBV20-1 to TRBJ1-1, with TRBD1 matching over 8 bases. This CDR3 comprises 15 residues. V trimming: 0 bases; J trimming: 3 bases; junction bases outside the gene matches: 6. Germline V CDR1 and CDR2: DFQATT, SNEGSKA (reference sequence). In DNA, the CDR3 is TGCAGTGCTAGAGACAGGGGGCTTGGGGACACTGAAGCTTTCTTT. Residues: CSARDRGLGDTEAFF.

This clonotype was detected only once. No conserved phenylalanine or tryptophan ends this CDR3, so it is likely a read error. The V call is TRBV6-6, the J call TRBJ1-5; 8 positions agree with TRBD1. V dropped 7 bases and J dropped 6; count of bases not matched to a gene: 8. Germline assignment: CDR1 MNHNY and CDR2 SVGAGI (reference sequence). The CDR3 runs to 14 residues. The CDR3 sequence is CASTLQGASQPQHS. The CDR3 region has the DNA TGTGCCAGCACCCTCCAGGGGGCGAGTCAGCCCCAGCATTCT.

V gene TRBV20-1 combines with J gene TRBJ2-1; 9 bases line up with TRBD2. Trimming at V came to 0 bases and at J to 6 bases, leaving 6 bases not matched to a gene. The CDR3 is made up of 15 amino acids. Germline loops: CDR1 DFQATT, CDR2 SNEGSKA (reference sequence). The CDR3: CSARDGGRASNEQFF. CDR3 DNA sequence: TGCAGTGCTAGAGATGGCGGGAGGGCCTCCAATGAGCAGTTCTTC.

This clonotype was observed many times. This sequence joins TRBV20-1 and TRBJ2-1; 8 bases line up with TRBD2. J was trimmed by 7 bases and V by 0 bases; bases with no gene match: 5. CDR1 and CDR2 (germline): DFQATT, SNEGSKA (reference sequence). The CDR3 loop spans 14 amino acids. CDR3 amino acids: CSARDGIAGNEQFF. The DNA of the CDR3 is TGCAGTGCTAGAGATGGTATAGCGGGGAATGAGCAGTTCTTC.

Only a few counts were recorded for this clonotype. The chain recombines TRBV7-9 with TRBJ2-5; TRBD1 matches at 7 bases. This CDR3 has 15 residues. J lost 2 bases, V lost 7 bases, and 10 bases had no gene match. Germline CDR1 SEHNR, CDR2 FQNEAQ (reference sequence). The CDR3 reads CASKMWGTDQETQYF. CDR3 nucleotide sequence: TGTGCCAGCAAAATGTGGGGGACAGATCAAGAGACCCAGTACTTC. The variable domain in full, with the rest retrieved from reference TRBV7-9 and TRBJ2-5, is DTGVSQNPRHKITKRGQNVTFRCDPISEHNRLYWYRQTLGQGPEFLTYFQNEAQLEKSRLLSDRFSAERPKGSFSTLEIQRTEQGDSAMYLCASKMWGTDQETQYFGPGTRLLVL.

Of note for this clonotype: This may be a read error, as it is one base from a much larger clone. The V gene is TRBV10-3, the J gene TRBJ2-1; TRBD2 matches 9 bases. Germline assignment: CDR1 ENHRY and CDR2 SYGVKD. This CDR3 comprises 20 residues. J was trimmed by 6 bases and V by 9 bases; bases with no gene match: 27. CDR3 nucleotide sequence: TGTGCCATGAACGGGGAACACCGTCCCGGGACTAGCAGGGGGGGCAATGAGCAGTTCTTC. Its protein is CAMNGEHRPGTSRGGNEQFF.

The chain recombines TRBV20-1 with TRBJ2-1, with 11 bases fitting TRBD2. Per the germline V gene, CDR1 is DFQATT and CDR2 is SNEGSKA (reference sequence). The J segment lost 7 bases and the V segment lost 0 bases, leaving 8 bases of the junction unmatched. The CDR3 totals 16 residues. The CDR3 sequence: CSARDGSGRAWNEQFF. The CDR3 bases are TGCAGTGCTAGAGATGGTAGCGGGAGGGCCTGGAATGAGCAGTTCTTC.

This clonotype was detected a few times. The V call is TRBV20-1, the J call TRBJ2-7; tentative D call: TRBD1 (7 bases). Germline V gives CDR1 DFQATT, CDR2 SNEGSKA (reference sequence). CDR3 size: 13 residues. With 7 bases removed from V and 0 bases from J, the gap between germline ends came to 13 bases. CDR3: CSGRDSLSYEQYF. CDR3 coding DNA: TGCAGTGGGCGGGACAGCCTCTCCTACGAGCAGTACTTC.

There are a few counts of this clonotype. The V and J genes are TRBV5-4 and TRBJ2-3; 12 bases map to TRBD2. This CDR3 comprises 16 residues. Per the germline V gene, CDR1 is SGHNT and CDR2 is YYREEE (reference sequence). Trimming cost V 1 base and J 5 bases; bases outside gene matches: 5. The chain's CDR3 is CASSLRLAGDGDTQYF. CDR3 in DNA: TGTGCCAGCAGCTTGCGACTAGCGGGGGACGGAGATACGCAGTATTTT.

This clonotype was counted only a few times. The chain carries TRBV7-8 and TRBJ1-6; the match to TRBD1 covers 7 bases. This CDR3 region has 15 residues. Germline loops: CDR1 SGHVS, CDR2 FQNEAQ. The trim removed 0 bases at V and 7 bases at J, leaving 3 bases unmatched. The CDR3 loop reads CASSLAGTANSPLHF. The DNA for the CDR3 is TGTGCCAGCAGCTTAGCCGGGACAGCCAATTCACCCCTCCACTTT.

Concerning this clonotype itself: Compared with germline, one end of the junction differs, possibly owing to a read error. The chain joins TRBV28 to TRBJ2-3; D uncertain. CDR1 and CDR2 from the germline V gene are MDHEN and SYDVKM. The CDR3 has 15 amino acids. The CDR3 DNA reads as TGTGCCAACAGTTTAAACCCCAGCCCGACAGATACGCAGTATTTT. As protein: CANSLNPSPTDTQYF.

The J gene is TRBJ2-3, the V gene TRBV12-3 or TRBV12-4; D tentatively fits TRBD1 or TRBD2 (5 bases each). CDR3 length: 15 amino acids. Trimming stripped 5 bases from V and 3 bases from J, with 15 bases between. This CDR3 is CASSGTDPTTDTQYF. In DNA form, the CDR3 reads TGTGCCAGCAGTGGGACGGACCCAACTACAGATACGCAGTATTTT.

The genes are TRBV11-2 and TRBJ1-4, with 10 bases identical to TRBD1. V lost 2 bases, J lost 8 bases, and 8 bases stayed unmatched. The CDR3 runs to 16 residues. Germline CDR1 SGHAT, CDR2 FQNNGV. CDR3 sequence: CASSLRAGTGVEKLFF. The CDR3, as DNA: TGTGCCAGCAGCTTAAGGGCCGGGACAGGGGTCGAAAAACTGTTTTTT.

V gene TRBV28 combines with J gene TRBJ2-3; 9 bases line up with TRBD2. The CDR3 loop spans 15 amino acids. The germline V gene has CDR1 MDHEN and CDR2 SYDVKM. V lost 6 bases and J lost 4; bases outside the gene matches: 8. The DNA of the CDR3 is TGTGCCAGCAGGACCGGGACTAGCTTGGCAGATACGCAGTATTTT. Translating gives CASRTGTSLADTQYF.

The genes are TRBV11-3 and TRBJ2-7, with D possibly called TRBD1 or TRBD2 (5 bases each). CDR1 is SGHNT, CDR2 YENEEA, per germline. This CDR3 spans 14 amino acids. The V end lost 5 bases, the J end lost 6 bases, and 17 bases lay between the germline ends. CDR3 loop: CASSTGTGPAEQYF. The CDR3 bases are TGTGCCAGCAGCACCGGGACGGGACCTGCCGAGCAGTACTTC. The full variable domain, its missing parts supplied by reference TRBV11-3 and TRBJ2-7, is EAGVVQSPRYKIIEKKQPVAFWCNPISGHNTLYWYLQNLGQGPELLIRYENEEAVDDSQLPKDRFSAERLKGVDSTLKIQPAELGDSAVYLCASSTGTGPAEQYFGPGTRLTVT.

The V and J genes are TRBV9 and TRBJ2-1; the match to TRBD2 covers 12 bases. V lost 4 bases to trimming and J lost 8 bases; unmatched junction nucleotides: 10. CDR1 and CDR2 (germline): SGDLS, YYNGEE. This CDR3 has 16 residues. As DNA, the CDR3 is TGTGCCAGCAGCCCTAGCGGGGGGGCTCTGGGCGATGAGCAGTTCTTC. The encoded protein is CASSPSGGALGDEQFF.

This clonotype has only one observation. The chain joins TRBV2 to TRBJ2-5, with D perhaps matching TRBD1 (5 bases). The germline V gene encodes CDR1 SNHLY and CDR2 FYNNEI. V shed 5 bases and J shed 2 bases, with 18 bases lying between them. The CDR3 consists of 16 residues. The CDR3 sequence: CASSLTDHNHQETQYF. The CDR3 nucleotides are TGTGCCAGCAGTTTGACAGACCATAACCATCAAGAGACCCAGTACTTC.

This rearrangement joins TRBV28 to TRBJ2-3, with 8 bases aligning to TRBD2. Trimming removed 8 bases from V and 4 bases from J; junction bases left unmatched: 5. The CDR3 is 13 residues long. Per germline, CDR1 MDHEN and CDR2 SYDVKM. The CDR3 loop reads CASGDGGADTQYF. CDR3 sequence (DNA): TGTGCCAGCGGTGACGGGGGGGCAGATACGCAGTATTTT.

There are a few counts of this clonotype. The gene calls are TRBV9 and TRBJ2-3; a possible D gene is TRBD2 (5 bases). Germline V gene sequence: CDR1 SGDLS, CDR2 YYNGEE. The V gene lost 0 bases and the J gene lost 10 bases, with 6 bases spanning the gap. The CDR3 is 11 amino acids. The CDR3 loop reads CASSVGGPQYF. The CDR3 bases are TGTGCCAGCAGCGTAGGAGGGCCGCAGTATTTT.

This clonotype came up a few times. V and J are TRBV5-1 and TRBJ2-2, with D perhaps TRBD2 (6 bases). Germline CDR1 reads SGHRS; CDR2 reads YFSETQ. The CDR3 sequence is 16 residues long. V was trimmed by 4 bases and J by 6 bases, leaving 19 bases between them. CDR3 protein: CASSRGGEKGAGELFF. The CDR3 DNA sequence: TGCGCCAGCAGCCGGGGCGGGGAGAAGGGCGCCGGGGAGCTGTTTTTT.

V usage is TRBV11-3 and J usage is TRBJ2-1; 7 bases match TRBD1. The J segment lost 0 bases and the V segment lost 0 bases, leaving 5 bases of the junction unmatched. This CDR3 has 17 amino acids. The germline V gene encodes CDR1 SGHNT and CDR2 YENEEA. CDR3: CASSLERWDSSYNEQFF. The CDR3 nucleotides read TGTGCCAGCAGCTTAGAGAGGTGGGACAGCTCCTACAATGAGCAGTTCTTC.

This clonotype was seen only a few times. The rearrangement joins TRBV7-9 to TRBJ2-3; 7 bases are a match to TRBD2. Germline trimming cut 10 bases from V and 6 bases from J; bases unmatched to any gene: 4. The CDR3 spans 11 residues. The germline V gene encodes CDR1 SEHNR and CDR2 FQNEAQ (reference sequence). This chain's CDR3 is CAIAGVDTQYF. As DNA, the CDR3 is TGTGCCATCGCGGGAGTGGATACGCAGTATTTT.

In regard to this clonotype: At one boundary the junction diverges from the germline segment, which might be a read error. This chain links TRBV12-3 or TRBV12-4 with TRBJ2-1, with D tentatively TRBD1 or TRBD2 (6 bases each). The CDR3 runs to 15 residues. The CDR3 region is CAGSLDGGSMNEQFF. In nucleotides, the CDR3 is TGTGCCGGCAGTTTAGACGGGGGCTCTATGAATGAGCAGTTCTTC.

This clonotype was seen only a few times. The CDR3 nucleotides are TGCAGCGTTCAAGGGATGGCGGGGTGGCAAGAGACCCAGTACTTC. Amino acid sequence: CSVQGMAGWQETQYF. The J gene is TRBJ2-5, the V gene TRBV29-1; a weak D match, TRBD2 (6 bases). Germline loops: CDR1 SQVTM, CDR2 ANQGSEA. This CDR3 has 15 amino acids. V was shortened by 5 bases and J by 2 bases, with 18 bases between the two germline ends. The full variable domain, in which reference TRBV29-1 and TRBJ2-5 provide the parts outside the CDR3, is SAVISQKPSRDICQRGTSLTIQCQVDSQVTMMFWYRQQPGQSLTLIATANQGSEATYESGFVIDKFPISRPNLTFSTLTVSNMSPEDSSIYLCSVQGMAGWQETQYFGPGTRLLVL.

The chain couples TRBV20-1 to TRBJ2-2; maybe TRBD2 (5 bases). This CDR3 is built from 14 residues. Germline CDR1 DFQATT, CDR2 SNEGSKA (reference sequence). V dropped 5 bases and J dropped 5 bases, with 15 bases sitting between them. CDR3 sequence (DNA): TGCAGTGCTGTCAGGCCGGGATCTACCGGGGAGCTGTTTTTT. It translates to CSAVRPGSTGELFF.

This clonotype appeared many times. The CDR3 spells CASSQDSSRQYF. The CDR3 nucleotides read TGTGCCAGCAGCCAAGATAGTTCGAGGCAGTACTTC. The chain uses TRBV4-2 and TRBJ2-7; no reliable D call. V dropped 0 bases and J dropped 9 bases, with 9 bases sitting between them. Germline CDR1 and CDR2: LGHNA and YNFKEQ. The CDR3 is 12 residues long.